This T cell receptor (beta chain) was captured in a study of technical replicates of blood from a few donors. This table comes from immunoSEQ multiplex PCR, and its TCRdb copy is limited to in-frame clones, with some not included. The table includes 65,000 to 90,000 clones, almost 99% detected once. The CDR3 has 13 amino acids. V lost 6 bases to trimming and J lost 5 bases, with 13 bases between them. Germline CDR1 reads SGHDN; CDR2 reads FVKESK. This rearrangement joins TRBV14 to TRBJ1-1, with D uncertain. This receptor was identified in a human donor in good health. Sample: T cells isolated from PBMCs. DNA of the CDR3: TGTGCCAGCAGGCGAGGAGGGTATACTGAAGCTTTCTTT. It yields the protein CASRRGGYTEAFF.